The 15 T cell receptor beta chains listed next were all sequenced from one sample in a study of shared clonotypes between healthy human individuals. Assay used: immunoSEQ multiplex PCR; TCRdb lists only in-frame clones, some missing. The sample contains about a million clones, about 75% of which appear only once. Sequenced: memory CD4+ T cells sorted from blood. Subset defined: CD45RA-negative fraction. Receptors were obtained from a man between 18 and 29 years old in good health.

The chain carries TRBV18 and TRBJ2-5; D assignment may be TRBD1 or TRBD2 (6 bases each). This CDR3 region has 13 residues. Trimming shortened V by 6 bases and J by 3 bases, and 11 bases separated the two germline ends. Germline CDR1 is KGHSH and CDR2 is LQKENI. This CDR3 is CASSGGMKETQYF. The CDR3 nucleotides are TGTGCCAGCTCGGGGGGCATGAAAGAGACCCAGTACTTC.

The chain uses TRBV29-1 and TRBJ2-3; 7 bases agree with TRBD2. Trimming removed 3 bases from V and 1 base from J; junction bases left unmatched: 7. Germline CDR1 is SQVTM and CDR2 is ANQGSEA. The CDR3 loop spans 15 amino acids. The CDR3 coding sequence is TGCAGCGTTGAGGGAATAGCGGGTGGCACAGATACGCAGTATTTT. Translating it yields CSVEGIAGGTDTQYF.

This chain links TRBV28 with TRBJ1-6; 10 bases are a match to TRBD1. V was pared by 4 bases and J by 7 bases, with 7 bases of the junction left unmatched. The CDR3 is made up of 16 amino acids. Germline V gives CDR1 MDHEN, CDR2 SYDVKM. The CDR3 region is CASSSLPGQGNSPLHF. The DNA for the CDR3 is TGTGCCAGCAGTTCCCTACCGGGACAGGGGAATTCACCCCTCCACTTT.

This clone has a handful of counts. The chain has TRBV9 and TRBJ1-6, with D tentatively TRBD1 (6 bases). Germline CDR1 is SGDLS and CDR2 is YYNGEE. V was shortened by 7 bases and J by 10 bases, with 18 bases between the two germline ends. The CDR3 covers 14 residues. The CDR3 region is CASRGAGPGSPLHF. In DNA, the CDR3 is TGTGCCAGCCGGGGGGCAGGGCCAGGGTCACCCCTCCACTTT.

The table lists this clone with many counts. V and J are TRBV19 and TRBJ1-5, with 10 bases aligning to TRBD1. Trimming cost V 4 bases and J 9 bases; bases outside gene matches: 6. CDR1 LNHDA and CDR2 SQIVND come from the germline V gene (reference sequence). CDR3 length equals 14 residues. The CDR3 spells CASSSDRGQPPQHF. CDR3 sequence (DNA): TGTGCCAGTAGTAGCGACAGGGGGCAGCCGCCCCAGCATTTT.

The chain uses TRBV11-2 and TRBJ1-2; no definite D call. The CDR3 consists of 12 residues. The V and J ends lost 2 bases and 7 bases respectively, with 8 bases between them. From germline, CDR1 is SGHAT and CDR2 FQNNGV. In DNA, the CDR3 is TGTGCCAGCAGCTTACGGGGTCTTGGCTACACCTTC. Protein: CASSLRGLGYTF.

The chain is built from TRBV10-3 and TRBJ2-2; the D is unclear. The CDR3 loop spans 12 amino acids. V was clipped by 8 bases and J by 2 bases, with 6 bases between them. In germline, CDR1 is ENHRY, CDR2 SYGVKD. The chain's CDR3 is CAIGFNTGELFF. The DNA for the CDR3 is TGTGCCATCGGGTTTAACACCGGGGAGCTGTTTTTT.

In DNA form, the CDR3 reads TGCAGCGTTGAGATTTTACAGGGAGGCTACACCTTC. Translation: CSVEILQGGYTF. V usage is TRBV29-1 and J usage is TRBJ1-2; D might be TRBD1 (6 bases). Germline CDR1 SQVTM, CDR2 ANQGSEA. CDR3 length: 12 residues. The V gene lost 3 bases and the J gene lost 8 bases, with 13 bases spanning the gap.

This clone was seen only a few times. V gene TRBV19 combines with J gene TRBJ1-2; possibly TRBD1 for D (6 bases). Germline CDR1 and CDR2: LNHDA and SQIVND (reference sequence). V dropped 6 bases and J dropped 2 bases, with 16 bases sitting between them. The CDR3 runs to 15 residues. CDR3 coding DNA: TGTGCCAGTAGAATAAACAGGGAAAAAAACTATGGCTACACCTTC. Its translation: CASRINREKNYGYTF.

The rearrangement links TRBV7-2 to TRBJ2-7; the D is unclear. The V gene lost 1 base and the J gene lost 0 bases, with 10 bases spanning the gap. Per germline, CDR1 SGHTA and CDR2 FQGNSA. The CDR3 extends over 15 amino acids. CDR3 sequence: CASSLDPGPSYEQYF. The CDR3 DNA is TGTGCCAGCAGCTTAGACCCGGGTCCCTCCTACGAGCAGTACTTC. Full variable domain (missing parts from reference TRBV7-2 and TRBJ2-7): GAGVSQSPSNKVTEKGKDVELRCDPISGHTALYWYRQSLGQGLEFLIYFQGNSAPDKSGLPSDRFSAERTGGSVSTLTIQRTQQEDSAVYLCASSLDPGPSYEQYFGPGTRLTVT.

The rearrangement joins TRBV30 to TRBJ2-2; a possible D gene is TRBD1 (6 bases). Germline CDR1 GTSNPN, CDR2 SVGIG (reference sequence). The length of the CDR3 is 13 residues. V lost 3 bases, J lost 5 bases, and 10 bases lay in between. CDR3 nucleotide sequence: TGTGCCTGGAGGACGCAGGGGACCGGGGAGCTGTTTTTT. It codes for CAWRTQGTGELFF.

This clone was counted between two and nine times. V is TRBV5-1 and J is TRBJ1-1; D is possibly TRBD1 (5 bases). Germline values: CDR1 SGHRS, CDR2 YFSETQ. Deletions cut 3 bases from V and 2 bases from J, with 11 bases between. The CDR3 has 14 residues. CDR3 DNA: TGCGCCAGCAGCTCCGGGACCCCAAACACTGAAGCTTTCTTT. Translation gives CASSSGTPNTEAFF.

The genes are TRBV15 and TRBJ2-5; 8 nucleotides align to TRBD2. V was pared by 4 bases and J by 4 bases, with 14 bases of the junction left unmatched. The CDR3 consists of 17 residues. The germline V gene has CDR1 LNHNV and CDR2 YYDKDF (reference sequence). The CDR3 loop reads CATSTPLLGLAGETQYF. CDR3 sequence (DNA): TGTGCCACCAGCACCCCACTGCTAGGGCTAGCGGGAGAGACCCAGTACTTC.

For the CDR3, the DNA is TGTGCCAGCAGTTTCAGACAGGGTGGCGAGCAGTACTTC. Translation gives CASSFRQGGEQYF. The chain combines TRBV7-3 with TRBJ2-5, with TRBD1 matching over 7 bases. The last part of the DNA fits TRBJ2-7 better; the J call may be wrong. Per germline, CDR1 SGHTA and CDR2 FQGTGA. The CDR3 has 13 amino acids.

V usage is TRBV2 and J usage is TRBJ1-6, with 7 positions matching TRBD1. CDR1 and CDR2 from the germline V gene are SNHLY and FYNNEI. The CDR3 has 16 residues. Trimming cost V 5 bases and J 0 bases; bases outside gene matches: 4. The CDR3, as DNA: TGTGCCAGCAGTCCAGGGGGGAGCTCCTATAATTCACCCCTCCACTTT. Its translation: CASSPGGSSYNSPLHF. The complete variable domain, with remaining parts taken from reference TRBV2 and TRBJ1-6, reads EPEVTQTPSHQVTQMGQEVILRCVPISNHLYFYWYRQILGQKVEFLVSFYNNEISEKSEIFDDQFSVERPDGSNFTLKIRSTKLEDSAMYFCASSPGGSSYNSPLHFGNGTRLTVT.